This TCR beta chain was found in a study of regulatory T cells in long-lasting Graves disease. Study-level points and caveats: Persistent Graves' patients had lower TCR diversity than newly diagnosed ones.

This clonotype was counted only a few times. Its target is not known. This sample's time point: newly diagnosed GD, antithyroid drugs for less than 3 months. Following extraction of RNA from PBMCs, that RNA was used to make the TCR library. Germline CDR1 reads SGHNT; CDR2 reads YYREEE (reference sequence). The CDR3 contains 14 residues. Trimming stripped 3 bases from V and 5 bases from J, with 14 bases between. Relying on iRepertoire HTBI primers and Arm-PCR of CDR3 regions, the team built TCR beta libraries. TCRdb reprocessed the multiplex PCR reads via MiXCR and lists one record per CDR3 protein. The sample consists of some 200,000 distinct CDR3 sequences, approximately 18% of them appearing once. These data also formed part of another study, on T cells in Graves' hyperthyroidism and ophthalmopathy. That report notes: Patients aged 18 to 65 had newly diagnosed hyperthyroidism that had lasted under 2 months. Together with thyroid ultrasound, orbital computed tomography, serum thyroxine and TRAb, clinical symptoms were used for diagnoses. TCR CDR3 regions were first amplified by RT-PCR with HTBI primers.

The TCR sequence derives from a woman aged 25 to 45 with Graves disease. The sequencing used peripheral blood mononuclear cells (PBMCs), collected at new diagnosis, from a patient treated with antithyroid drugs. V and J are TRBV5-4 and TRBJ1-1; possibly TRBD1 for D (5 bases). The CDR3 bases are TGTGCCAGCAGCTCACGGGACTTGGGGACTGAAGCTTTCTTT. It specifies CASSSRDLGTEAFF.